One sample yielded the 9 T cell receptor beta chains listed below, sequenced in a study of T-cell reconstitution after alpha-beta-depleted transplantation in children (TCRdb year 2016). Libraries were made using PCR. The reads were generated on an Illumina HiSeq 2500. TCR libraries were prepared with molecular barcoding, using unique molecular identifiers to normalize TCRbeta repertoire quantification. TCRdb ran its own pipeline on the public reads, namely fastp trimming at Q25 and MiXCR clone calling, and kept in-frame beta chains. When rows share a CDR3 protein, they turn into one entry using the most common DNA and genes. Within this sample are some 9,700 distinct CDR3 sequences, with about 14% of them counted one time only. The top ten hold roughly 53% of the sample. Reading the label with the study, this specimen's time point is: day 60 (about 2 months) after transplantation. The sample's treatment or condition label, decoded: allogeneic hematopoietic cell transplantation with graft depleted of TCRalphabeta T cells and CD19 B cells.

Sequences were derived from PBMCs, mostly from graft donor cells, sampled 60 days after TCRalphabeta/CD19-depleted stem cell transplant. These receptors were collected from a male patient younger than 18 who had a stem cell transplant for acute lymphoblastic leukemia, so the T cells may come from the graft donor.

The sample holds many counts of this clonotype. The chain recombines TRBV19 with TRBJ1-1; TRBD1 matches 10 bases. The CDR3 is 13 residues long. CDR1 is LNHDA and CDR2 is SQIVND in the germline V gene (reference sequence). V trimming: 5 bases; J trimming: 4 bases; junction bases outside the gene matches: 1. DNA of the CDR3: TGTGCCAGTAGTCGGGACAGGGGCACTGAAGCTTTCTTT. This sequence encodes CASSRDRGTEAFF.

The rearrangement uses TRBV19 and TRBJ1-5, with 8 bases matching TRBD1. CDR3 length equals 14 residues. The germline gives CDR1 LNHDA, CDR2 SQIVND (reference sequence). J lost 7 bases, V lost 3 bases, and 5 bases had no gene match. CDR3 in amino acids: CASSIQGARQPQHF. The CDR3 DNA follows: TGTGCCAGTAGTATCCAGGGGGCCCGGCAGCCCCAGCATTTT.

The chain employs TRBV4-2 and TRBJ2-7, with D uncertain. CDR3 length: 14 residues. Germline CDR1 reads LGHNA; CDR2 reads YNFKEQ. V was cut by 8 bases and J by 6 bases, with 20 bases left in between. The CDR3 nucleotides are TGTGCCAGCGGCCCCGGGCCTCTGGTTATCGAGCAGTACTTC. Translated, it gives CASGPGPLVIEQYF.

At least ten counts were recorded for this clonotype. CDR3 sequence reads: CASSPLLSSYNEQFF. The CDR3 DNA reads TGTGCCAGCTCACCCCTGTTGAGCTCCTACAATGAGCAGTTCTTC. The rearrangement uses TRBV18 and TRBJ2-1, with unresolved D. Germline lookup yields CDR1 KGHSH and CDR2 LQKENI. The CDR3 has 15 amino acids. Trimming stripped 3 bases from V and 0 bases from J, with 9 bases between.

The rearrangement uses TRBV6-4 and TRBJ2-7, with 12 bases aligning to TRBD2. The germline CDR1 and CDR2 sequences are MRHNA and SNTAGT. The CDR3 runs 15 residues. J gave up 5 bases and V 6 bases, and 8 bases lay outside the gene matches. The CDR3 nucleotides are TGTGCCAGCAGAGGACTAGCGGGGCCCCGCGACGAGCAGTACTTC. This gives the protein CASRGLAGPRDEQYF.

This clonotype appeared many times. The chain joins TRBV7-9 to TRBJ1-2; D is ambiguous. Germline V lookup: CDR1 SEHNR, CDR2 FQNEAQ (reference sequence). The germline V and J ends were trimmed by 3 bases and 0 bases, with 8 bases remaining between them. The CDR3 length is 14 residues. The CDR3 bases are TGTGCCAGCAGCTTCCTGACGACTAACTATGGCTACACCTTC. This encodes CASSFLTTNYGYTF. The full variable domain, completed using reference TRBV7-9 and TRBJ1-2, is DTGVSQNPRHKITKRGQNVTFRCDPISEHNRLYWYRQTLGQGPEFLTYFQNEAQLEKSRLLSDRFSAERPKGSFSTLEIQRTEQGDSAMYLCASSFLTTNYGYTFGSGTRLTVV.

This clonotype was counted at least ten times. Its ends do not fully match the called genes, so a read error is possible. The CDR3 here is CASRLRARGPYEQYF. CDR3 DNA: TGTGCCAGCCGCCTCAGGGCCAGGGGGCCCTACGAGCAGTATTTC. The J gene is TRBJ2-7, the V gene TRBV7-7; 8 bases are shared with TRBD1. In germline, CDR1 is SSHAT, CDR2 FNYEAQ (reference sequence). CDR3 size: 15 residues.

This clonotype was seen repeatedly, ten times or more. The rearrangement joins TRBV4-1 to TRBJ2-3; 14 bases agree with TRBD2. The CDR3 length is 19 residues. Unmatched junction bases numbered 9, after V lost 4 bases and J lost 0 bases. Germline lookup yields CDR1 MGHRA and CDR2 YSYEKL. The CDR3 spells CASSPGLAGDGLSTDTQYF. The DNA for the CDR3 is TGCGCCAGCAGCCCGGGACTAGCGGGAGACGGCCTTAGCACAGATACGCAGTATTTT.

Remarks on this clonotype: Germline is not matched at one junction end, which may reflect a read error. The V and J genes are TRBV6-5 and TRBJ1-3; D perhaps matches TRBD1 (6 bases). The CDR3 spans 14 residues. Germline-derived CDR1 and CDR2 are MNHEY and SVGAGI. As DNA, the CDR3 is TGTGCCAGCGGTTATGACAGGCGTGGTAACACCATATATTTT. This gives the protein CASGYDRRGNTIYF.